Listed here is a single T cell receptor beta chain. In the authors' workflow: The authors estimated nucleated cell counts from reference gene primer amplification. Using immunoSEQ multiplex PCR, the repertoire was profiled, and TCRdb retains in-frame clones only, with some absent. The D gene and trimming were derived from the DNA, and the V and J assignments and clone size from that table. The sample lists 85,000 to 100,000 clones, around 88% occurring once. The data stem from a study of blood T cell repertoires in COVID-19. Study summary: The analysed material was cDNA or gDNA that came from T cells, B-cell-depleted T cells, or PBMCs.

Germline V gives CDR1 SGHVS, CDR2 FQNEAQ. Deletions cut 5 bases from V and 3 bases from J, with 10 bases between. CDR3 length equals 13 residues. Seattle patients were enrolled while actively infected and followed longitudinally. The specimen sequenced was peripheral blood. The chain links TRBV7-8 to TRBJ1-1; D remains ambiguous. This TCR came from an older woman with COVID-19, enrolled during active disease. CDR3 loop: CASSRSRDTEAFF. CDR3 bases: TGTGCCAGCAGCCGATCCCGGGACACTGAAGCTTTCTTT.